A single sample is the source of the 31 T cell receptor beta chains below, sequenced in a study of shared clonotypes between healthy human individuals. Profiling relied on immunoSEQ multiplex PCR, and the TCRdb table lists in-frame clones only, not all of them. The sample lists about 1.4 million clones; over 95% were seen once. Input material: naive CD4+ T cells sorted from blood. This sample's subset: CD45RA+ positively selected. All receptors come from a young man in good health.

This rearrangement joins TRBV25-1 to TRBJ2-7; no clear D. Trimming left V 2 bases short and J 3 bases short, with 11 bases between. Germline lookup yields CDR1 MGHDK and CDR2 SYGVNS. CDR3 length: 14 residues. The CDR3 spells CASSEGVGIYEQYF. For the CDR3, the DNA is TGTGCCAGCAGTGAAGGCGTGGGGATCTACGAGCAGTACTTC.

The DNA of the CDR3 is TGCAGAGTGGCAGGGGTTAATGGCTACACCTTC. Protein sequence: CRVAGVNGYTF. This chain joins TRBV20-1 and TRBJ1-2; possible D gene TRBD1, 6 bases. Germline CDR1 reads DFQATT; CDR2 reads SNEGSKA (reference sequence). There are 11 residues in the CDR3.

The chain recombines TRBV19 with TRBJ2-7, with D uncertain. Germline V gene sequence: CDR1 LNHDA, CDR2 SQIVND (reference sequence). Trimming left V 8 bases short and J 0 bases short, with 11 bases between. The CDR3 has 13 residues. This chain's CDR3 is CASARGNSYEQYF. DNA of the CDR3: TGTGCCAGTGCCCGTGGAAACTCCTACGAGCAGTACTTC.

This rearrangement joins TRBV12-5 to TRBJ2-1, with 10 bases that match TRBD2. Germline trimming cut 1 base from V and 8 bases from J; bases unmatched to any gene: 8. The length of the CDR3 is 16 residues. Germline-derived CDR1 and CDR2 are LGHNT and FRNRAP. The CDR3 sequence is CASGLGGTSGIDEQFF. CDR3 DNA sequence: TGTGCTAGTGGTTTGGGGGGAACTAGCGGGATCGATGAGCAGTTCTTC.

This chain joins TRBV9 and TRBJ1-2; D might be TRBD1 (6 bases). The ends were cut back, 3 bases at V and 4 bases at J, with 16 bases in the middle. Per germline, CDR1 SGDLS and CDR2 YYNGEE. This CDR3 has 15 residues. The CDR3 DNA sequence: TGTGCCAGCAGCGAGGGAGGGTGGGGGGCCTATGGCTACACCTTC. Translated: CASSEGGWGAYGYTF.

V and J are TRBV6-1 and TRBJ1-4; D remains unclear. The germline CDR1 and CDR2 sequences are MNHNS and SASEGT. V was pared by 6 bases and J by 0 bases, with 2 bases between. The CDR3 has 12 amino acids. The CDR3 nucleotides read TGTGCCAGCAGGGCAACTAATGAAAAACTGTTTTTT. Protein: CASRATNEKLFF.

The gene calls are TRBV9 and TRBJ2-2; D is unresolved. Between the trimmed V and J ends, which lost 0 bases and 8 bases, there was a span of 17 bases. The CDR3 is 16 amino acids. Per germline, CDR1 SGDLS and CDR2 YYNGEE. The DNA of the CDR3 is TGTGCCAGCAGCGTAGGGTCGGCAGGCGCCAGAGGGGAGCTGTTTTTT. It is translated as CASSVGSAGARGELFF.

With regard to this clone: Other DNA sequences in this sample translate to the same CDR3. This chain connects TRBV28 to TRBJ2-3; D ambiguous. In germline, CDR1 is MDHEN, CDR2 SYDVKM. V lost 2 bases to trimming and J lost 2 bases, with 8 bases between them. The CDR3 runs to 14 residues. The CDR3 nucleotides read TGTGCCAGCAGTTTAAGGCAGTTCACAGATACGCAGTATTTT. Translating it yields CASSLRQFTDTQYF.

J is TRBJ2-1 and V is TRBV7-7, with TRBD2 matching 11 bases. CDR1 and CDR2 from the germline V gene are SSHAT and FNYEAQ (reference sequence). This CDR3 has 15 residues. Unmatched junction bases numbered 5, after V lost 6 bases and J lost 4 bases. CDR3 in amino acids: CASSRTSGLYNEQFF. CDR3 bases: TGTGCCAGCAGTAGGACTAGCGGGCTTTACAATGAGCAGTTCTTC.

A note on this clone: The sample holds other DNA sequences that translate to the same CDR3. The chain recombines TRBV18 with TRBJ2-1, with TRBD1 matching over 10 bases. The trim removed 4 bases at V and 1 base at J, leaving 1 base unmatched. Germline CDR1 and CDR2: KGHSH and LQKENI. CDR3 length: 15 residues. The CDR3 DNA follows: TGTGCCAGCTCACGGGACAGGGGTTCCTACAATGAGCAGTTCTTC. This codes for CASSRDRGSYNEQFF.

The genes are TRBV5-8 and TRBJ1-1; perhaps TRBD1 as D (6 bases). Trimming shortened V by 0 bases and J by 7 bases, and 10 bases separated the two germline ends. The CDR3 totals 13 residues. Germline loops: CDR1 SGHTS, CDR2 YDEGEE. CDR3 bases: TGTGCCAGCAGCTTGGGGACAGCAGTTGAAGCTTTCTTT. It specifies CASSLGTAVEAFF.

This clone was detected once. J is TRBJ1-1 and V is TRBV27; D is possibly TRBD1 (6 bases). The germline CDR1 and CDR2 sequences are MNHEY and SMNVEV (reference sequence). The CDR3 sequence is 16 residues long. V lost 2 bases to trimming and J lost 2 bases, with 15 bases between them. The chain's CDR3 is CASSLQGIPTNTEAFF. The CDR3 DNA reads as TGTGCCAGCAGTTTACAGGGGATACCCACCAACACTGAAGCTTTCTTT.

In its sample, this clone was seen once. This chain connects TRBV5-1 to TRBJ2-2; TRBD2 matches at 11 bases. The CDR3 runs 14 residues. V lost 7 bases and J lost 7; bases outside the gene matches: 6. The germline V gene has CDR1 SGHRS and CDR2 YFSETQ. The CDR3 here is CASATSGSIGELFF. CDR3 in DNA: TGCGCCAGCGCTACTAGCGGGAGCATCGGGGAGCTGTTTTTT.

This rearrangement joins TRBV5-1 to TRBJ2-1, with unresolved D. CDR1 is SGHRS, CDR2 YFSETQ, per germline. The CDR3 sequence is 15 residues long. Trimming stripped 0 bases from V and 8 bases from J, with 15 bases between. The CDR3 coding sequence is TGCGCCAGCAGCTTGGATCCGCAGTCGATCGATGAGCAGTTCTTC. This encodes CASSLDPQSIDEQFF.

CDR3 sequence reads: CASSLEMATEQYF. CDR3 DNA sequence: TGTGCCAGCAGCTTAGAGATGGCCACCGAGCAGTACTTC. V and J are TRBV7-8 and TRBJ2-7, with D unclear. V was shortened by 1 base and J by 6 bases, with 10 bases between the two germline ends. Germline CDR1 is SGHVS and CDR2 is FQNEAQ. The CDR3 has 13 amino acids. Combining the CDR3 with reference TRBV7-8 and TRBJ2-7 gives the whole variable domain GAGVSQSPRYKVAKRGQDVALRCDPISGHVSLFWYQQALGQGPEFLTYFQNEAQLDKSGLPSDRFFAERPEGSVSTLKIQRTQQEDSAVYLCASSLEMATEQYFGPGTRLTVT.

In nucleotides, the CDR3 is TGCAGCGCTCCCTCTACGGGTGGGCAGTTCTTC. Translation gives CSAPSTGGQFF. The chain is built from TRBV29-1 and TRBJ2-1; D gene ambiguous. Germline CDR1 and CDR2: SQVTM and ANQGSEA. Trimming shortened V by 7 bases and J by 12 bases, and 16 bases separated the two germline ends. This CDR3 contains 11 residues.

This clone appeared once. The CDR3 region has the DNA TGTGCCATCAGTGAGAGGGGACACGCGACCGGGGAGCTGTTTTTT. Its translation: CAISERGHATGELFF. This sequence joins TRBV10-3 and TRBJ2-2; tentatively, D is TRBD1 (6 bases). V was trimmed by 2 bases and J by 5 bases, leaving 12 bases between them. The length of the CDR3 is 15 residues. CDR1 and CDR2 (germline): ENHRY, SYGVKD.

The chain has TRBV7-1 and TRBJ2-7, with a possible D match to TRBD1 (5 bases). The J call is uncertain, as TRBJ2-1 better fits the DNA end. TRBV7-1 is designated an ORF whose function remains uncertain. This CDR3 has 13 residues. The CDR3 protein is CASSLGPNNEQFF. DNA of the CDR3: TGTGCCAGCAGCCTGGGGCCCAACAATGAGCAGTTCTTC.

The rearrangement uses TRBV29-1 and TRBJ2-2, with 13 nucleotides matching TRBD2. Per the germline V gene, CDR1 is SQVTM and CDR2 is ANQGSEA. V was pared by 6 bases and J by 4 bases, with 11 bases of the junction left unmatched. CDR3 length equals 17 residues. CDR3 protein: CSVIRRTSGRFTGELFF. The DNA of the CDR3 is TGCAGCGTCATAAGACGGACTAGCGGGAGATTCACCGGGGAGCTGTTTTTT.

The chain has TRBV19 and TRBJ1-4; D ambiguous. The CDR3 totals 14 residues. Trimming took 4 bases from V and 8 from J, leaving 14 bases between them. Germline CDR1 LNHDA, CDR2 SQIVND (reference sequence). Written as DNA, the CDR3 is TGTGCCAGTAGTAGGGGAGATCGTGAGGAAAAACTGTTTTTT. Translated, it gives CASSRGDREEKLFF.

This chain connects TRBV5-1 to TRBJ2-3, with TRBD1 matching over 9 bases. This CDR3 spans 14 amino acids. Germline V gene sequence: CDR1 SGHRS, CDR2 YFSETQ. V lost 2 bases to trimming and J lost 4 bases; unmatched junction nucleotides: 2. CDR3 sequence reads: CASSFGQGSDTQYF. CDR3 sequence (DNA): TGCGCCAGCAGCTTTGGACAGGGGTCAGATACGCAGTATTTT. The whole variable domain, remainder taken from reference TRBV5-1 and TRBJ2-3, is KAGVTQTPRYLIKTRGQQVTLSCSPISGHRSVSWYQQTPGQGLQFLFEYFSETQRNKGNFPGRFSGRQFSNSRSEMNVSTLELGDSALYLCASSFGQGSDTQYFGPGTRLTVL.

The chain couples TRBV28 to TRBJ2-1; D is ambiguous. This CDR3 comprises 15 residues. The germline V gene encodes CDR1 MDHEN and CDR2 SYDVKM. V was shortened by 6 bases and J by 4 bases, with 16 bases between the two germline ends. CDR3 coding DNA: TGTGCCAGCAGCCGACGTGCGGTGAGGTACAATGAGCAGTTCTTC. Protein sequence: CASSRRAVRYNEQFF. Full variable domain (missing parts from reference TRBV28 and TRBJ2-1): DVKVTQSSRYLVKRTGEKVFLECVQDMDHENMFWYRQDPGLGLRLIYFSYDVKMKEKGDIPEGYSVSREKKERFSLILESASTNQTSMYLCASSRRAVRYNEQFFGPGTRLTVL.

The chain joins TRBV15 to TRBJ2-7; D uncertain. This CDR3 contains 13 residues. Germline loops: CDR1 LNHNV, CDR2 YYDKDF (reference sequence). V gave up 3 bases and J gave up 9 bases, with 15 bases separating them. The CDR3 here is CATSREQPEPQYF. The CDR3, as DNA: TGTGCCACCAGCAGGGAACAGCCGGAGCCGCAGTACTTC.

The sample holds one count of this clone. This chain connects TRBV7-2 to TRBJ1-3; D unresolved. Deletions cut 4 bases from V and 0 bases from J, with 16 bases between. CDR1 is SGHTA and CDR2 is FQGNSA in the germline V gene. There are 17 residues in the CDR3. The CDR3 bases are TGTGCCAGCAGCTCCACCACGTCCCGGAGCTCTGGAAACACCATATATTTT. It codes for CASSSTTSRSSGNTIYF.

This clone was observed a single time. This chain connects TRBV5-4 to TRBJ1-2; 12 nucleotides align to TRBD1. CDR3 length equals 14 residues. V trimming: 4 bases; J trimming: 6 bases; junction bases outside the gene matches: 4. The germline gives CDR1 SGHNT, CDR2 YYREEE (reference sequence). The CDR3 sequence is CASSRDRGLNGYTF. In DNA form, the CDR3 reads TGTGCCAGCAGCCGGGACAGGGGGCTTAATGGCTACACCTTC.

This clone was seen just once. The J gene is TRBJ2-7, the V gene TRBV4-3, with 8 bases lining up with TRBD1. Germline-derived CDR1 and CDR2 are LGHNA and YSLEER. The V gene end was trimmed by 4 bases and the J gene end by 1 base; junction bases not matched to a gene: 6. The CDR3 extends over 15 amino acids. The CDR3 DNA is TGCGCCAGCAGCCCTCGACAGGGGCTTTCCTACGAGCAGTACTTC. Translation gives CASSPRQGLSYEQYF.

CDR3 region: CASSWAAIWTEAFF. CDR3 nucleotide sequence: TGTGCCAGCAGCTGGGCTGCCATCTGGACTGAAGCTTTCTTT. The J gene is TRBJ1-1, the V gene TRBV5-8, with D unresolved. Germline assignment: CDR1 SGHTS and CDR2 YDEGEE. This CDR3 has 14 amino acids. Trimming took 3 bases from V and 5 from J, leaving 14 bases between them.

This clone was seen a single time. V and J are TRBV29-1 and TRBJ1-4; the D is unclear. The length of the CDR3 is 13 residues. Germline-derived CDR1 and CDR2 are SQVTM and ANQGSEA. V was cut by 7 bases and J by 7 bases, with 16 bases left in between. For the CDR3, the DNA is TGCAGCGCCGTGGCCGGGCTGAGTGAAAAACTGTTTTTT. Its translation is CSAVAGLSEKLFF.

V is TRBV5-1 and J is TRBJ2-7, with D possibly being TRBD2 (6 bases). V lost 0 bases, J lost 2 bases, and 12 bases lay in between. Looked up from germline, CDR1 is SGHRS and CDR2 is YFSETQ. This CDR3 spans 15 amino acids. CDR3 bases: TGCGCCAGCAGCTTGGGGCTAGCGTTCACCTACGAGCAGTACTTC. It translates to CASSLGLAFTYEQYF.

The chain couples TRBV18 to TRBJ2-5; D tentatively reads TRBD1 or TRBD2 (5 bases each). CDR3 length equals 14 residues. Looked up from germline, CDR1 is KGHSH and CDR2 is LQKENI. The V and J ends lost 5 bases and 1 base respectively, with 11 bases between them. As DNA, the CDR3 is TGTGCCAGCTCAATCCGGGACGGCCAAGAGACCCAGTACTTC. Residues: CASSIRDGQETQYF.

This CDR3 reads CAISKGQGSSYEQYF. For the CDR3, the DNA is TGTGCCATCAGTAAAGGACAGGGAAGCTCCTACGAGCAGTACTTC. This chain uses TRBV10-3 with TRBJ2-7; TRBD1 aligns across 8 bases. V shed 5 bases and J 0 bases; nucleotides not matched to a gene: 6. Germline values: CDR1 ENHRY, CDR2 SYGVKD. The CDR3 contains 15 residues.